This T cell receptor beta chain was found in a study of CD8 T cells in ankylosing spondylitis. This clonotype was counted ten times or more. Its antigen is not identified. Trimming took off 2 bases at V and 4 bases at J, with 15 bases between the two ends. The CDR3 is 16 residues long. TCRdb used MiXCR to reprocess the 5' RACE reads, holding one entry per CDR3 protein. The sample includes around 540,000 distinct CDR3 sequences, over 9.5% of them seen just once. Study results and caveats: What seemed typical of ankylosing spondylitis blood was a TCR beta motif built from roughly 8 highly homologous variants.

The sequence was obtained from a male donor with ankylosing spondylitis. Sequenced: blood, either unsorted or a sorted T cell fraction (not recorded which). The chain is built from TRBV12-3 or TRBV12-4 and TRBJ2-1; weak D call: TRBD1 (5 bases). CDR3 residues: CASSLMVGGHYNEQFF. The CDR3 region has the DNA TGTGCCAGCAGTTTAATGGTGGGCGGACATTACAATGAGCAGTTCTTC.